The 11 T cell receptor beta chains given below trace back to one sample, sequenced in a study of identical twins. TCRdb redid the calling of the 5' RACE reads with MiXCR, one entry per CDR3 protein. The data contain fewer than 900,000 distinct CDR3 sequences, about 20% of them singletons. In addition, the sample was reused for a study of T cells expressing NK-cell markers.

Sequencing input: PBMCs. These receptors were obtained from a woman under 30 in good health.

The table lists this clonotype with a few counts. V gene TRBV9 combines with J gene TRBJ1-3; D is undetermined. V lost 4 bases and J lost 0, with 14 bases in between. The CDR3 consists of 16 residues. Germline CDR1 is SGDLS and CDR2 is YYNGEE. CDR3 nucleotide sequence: TGTGCCAGCAGCCCAGGTGACGGTCGCTCTGGAAACACCATATATTTT. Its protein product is CASSPGDGRSGNTIYF.

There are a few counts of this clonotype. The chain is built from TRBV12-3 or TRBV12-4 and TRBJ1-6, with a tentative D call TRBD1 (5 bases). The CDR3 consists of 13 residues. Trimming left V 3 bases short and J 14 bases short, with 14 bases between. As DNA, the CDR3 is TGTGCCAGCAGTTTGGGATCCAGGGTAACCCTCCACTTT. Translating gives CASSLGSRVTLHF.

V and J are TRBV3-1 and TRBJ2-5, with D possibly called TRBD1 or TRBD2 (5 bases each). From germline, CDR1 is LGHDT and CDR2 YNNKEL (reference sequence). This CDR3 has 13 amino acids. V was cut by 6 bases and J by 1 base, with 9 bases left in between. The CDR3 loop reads CASSGTVQETQYF. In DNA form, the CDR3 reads TGTGCCAGCAGTGGGACGGTCCAAGAGACCCAGTACTTC.

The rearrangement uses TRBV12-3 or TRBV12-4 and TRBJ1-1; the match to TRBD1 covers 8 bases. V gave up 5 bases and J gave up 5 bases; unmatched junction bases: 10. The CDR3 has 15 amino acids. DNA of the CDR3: TGTGCCAGCAGTCCCCGGACAGGGAAAGGAACTGAAGCTTTCTTT. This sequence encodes CASSPRTGKGTEAFF.

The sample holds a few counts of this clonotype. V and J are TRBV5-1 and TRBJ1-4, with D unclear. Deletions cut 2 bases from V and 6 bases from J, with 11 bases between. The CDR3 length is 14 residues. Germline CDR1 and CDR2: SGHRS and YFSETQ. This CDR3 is CASSLTASYEKLFF. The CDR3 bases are TGCGCCAGCAGCTTAACAGCCTCGTATGAAAAACTGTTTTTT.

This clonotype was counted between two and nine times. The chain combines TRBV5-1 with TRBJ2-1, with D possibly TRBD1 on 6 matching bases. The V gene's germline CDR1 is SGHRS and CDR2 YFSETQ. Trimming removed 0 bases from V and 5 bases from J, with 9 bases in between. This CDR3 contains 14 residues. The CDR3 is CASSLDTGNNEQFF. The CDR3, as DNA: TGCGCCAGCAGCTTGGATACAGGGAACAATGAGCAGTTCTTC.

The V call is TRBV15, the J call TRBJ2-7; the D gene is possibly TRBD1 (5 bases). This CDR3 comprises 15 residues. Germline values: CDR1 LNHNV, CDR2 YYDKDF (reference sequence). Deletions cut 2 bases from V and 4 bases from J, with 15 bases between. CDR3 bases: TGTGCCACCAGCAGACCTGAAGACAAGGGGTACGAGCAGTACTTC. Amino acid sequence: CATSRPEDKGYEQYF.

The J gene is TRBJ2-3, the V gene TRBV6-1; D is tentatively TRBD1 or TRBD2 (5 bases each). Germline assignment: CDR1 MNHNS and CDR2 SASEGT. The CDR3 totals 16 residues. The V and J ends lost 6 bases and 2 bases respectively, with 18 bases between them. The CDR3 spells CASRHGVGTYTDTQYF. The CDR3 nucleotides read TGTGCCAGCAGGCATGGAGTCGGGACCTACACAGATACGCAGTATTTT.

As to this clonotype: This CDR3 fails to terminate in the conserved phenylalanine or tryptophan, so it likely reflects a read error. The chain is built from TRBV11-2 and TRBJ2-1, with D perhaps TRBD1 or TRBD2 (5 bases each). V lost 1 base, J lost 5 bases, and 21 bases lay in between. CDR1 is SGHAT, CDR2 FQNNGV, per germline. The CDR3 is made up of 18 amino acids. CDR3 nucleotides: TGTGCCAGCAGCTTAGGCCCCGCGACAGCGGAGGAGGACAATGAGCAGTTCTGC. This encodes CASSLGPATAEEDNEQFC.

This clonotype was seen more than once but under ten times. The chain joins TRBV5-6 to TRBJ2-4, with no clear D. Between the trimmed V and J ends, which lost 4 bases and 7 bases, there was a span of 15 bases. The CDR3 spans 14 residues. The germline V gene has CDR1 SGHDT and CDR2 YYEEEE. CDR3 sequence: CASSRPESRNIQYF. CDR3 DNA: TGTGCCAGCAGCCGACCCGAGAGTAGGAACATTCAGTACTTC.

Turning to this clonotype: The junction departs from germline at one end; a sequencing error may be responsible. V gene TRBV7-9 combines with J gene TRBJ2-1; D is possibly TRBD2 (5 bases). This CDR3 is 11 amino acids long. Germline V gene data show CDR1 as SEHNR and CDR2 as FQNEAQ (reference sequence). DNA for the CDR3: TGTGCCAGCAGCCTCGTGAGGGAGATCGTCTTC. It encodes CASSLVREIVF.